This TCR beta chain was captured in a study of T cells in localized non-small cell lung cancer. In regard to this clone: What it binds is unknown.

The method was immunoSEQ multiplex PCR; TCRdb's version includes in-frame clones alone and lacks a portion of them. The repertoire holds 53,000 or so clones, with 80% to 95% as singletons. This CDR3 region has 12 residues. From germline, CDR1 is LNHDA and CDR2 SQIVND (reference sequence). V was cut by 7 bases and J by 4 bases, with 9 bases left in between. Study-wide points: One tumor region alone was sequenced, and heterogeneity therefore remains possible. Greater T cell density in blood accompanied longer overall survival. Of the top 100 tumor clones, median around 55 were in adjacent lung, approximately 29 among its top 100. Exceeding tumor, uninvolved adjacent lung had the highest T cell clonality.

The source was peripheral blood, collected before any cancer treatment. The V and J genes are TRBV19 and TRBJ2-3; D is uncertain. This TCR was recovered from a man between 35 and 75 years old with stage I lung adenocarcinoma. The CDR3 nucleotides read TGTGCCAGTAAAGACTCCGCAGATACGCAGTATTTT. Translated, it gives CASKDSADTQYF.